This T cell receptor (beta chain) was recovered during a study of cytomegalovirus exposure and HLA in healthy donors. Overall study findings and caveats: A later analysis found TCR association rates differed by HLA locus, highest for DRB1 and lowest for HLA-C. Data from an earlier analysis indicated that most TCR beta V segments were productive either about 87% or about 30% of the time. As was reported, the HLA-A and HLA-B alleles of most subjects were accurately predicted from TCR beta sequences.

The donors, nominally healthy at sampling, likely had unrecorded immune exposures. Concerning this clone itself: Its specificity is not known.

The PCR made use of 60 Vbeta and 13 Jbeta primers. The data were produced by immunoSEQ multiplex PCR, yet TCRdb's version contains in-frame clones alone and is incomplete. The sample carries approximately 150,000 clones, 60% to 80% recorded once. Sequenced sample: PBMCs. The source is a woman in her 30s in good health and CMV-seronegative.

The CDR3 DNA is TGCGCCAGCAGCTTGCTCGGACAGGGGTACACTGAAGCTTTCTTT. Translated, it gives CASSLLGQGYTEAFF. V gene TRBV5-1 combines with J gene TRBJ1-1; 9 bases are shared with TRBD1. Germline values: CDR1 SGHRS, CDR2 YFSETQ. The V segment lost 1 base and the J segment 3 bases; nucleotides outside the gene matches: 4. The CDR3 has 15 residues. Based on the CDR3 plus reference TRBV5-1 and TRBJ1-1, the full variable domain is KAGVTQTPRYLIKTRGQQVTLSCSPISGHRSVSWYQQTPGQGLQFLFEYFSETQRNKGNFPGRFSGRQFSNSRSEMNVSTLELGDSALYLCASSLLGQGYTEAFFGQGTRLTVV.